This T cell receptor (beta chain) was captured by sequencing in a study of vaccination and CD4 T cells after COVID-19. Across the whole study: Sampling after COVID took place at a median of around 91 days (range 35 to 161) following diagnosis. SARS-CoV-2, HCoV-NL63, HCoV-OC43 and HCoV-229E supplied the overlapping spike peptides used to stimulate cells. Treatment of control cultures consisted of a CEFX pool, an HIV-1 Nef pool, or no peptide.

A note on this clonotype: Its antigen is unknown. One end of the junction does not line up with germline, which may come from a read error.

Germline CDR1 MDHEN, CDR2 SYDVKM. The CDR3 is 15 amino acids. The treatment was: roughly nine-day PBMC culture with coronavirus spike peptide pools or control peptides (ViraFEST assay). It was before the COVID-19 pandemic (2011-2018) that the unexposed donor's CD4+ T cells were collected. Before TCRs were sequenced, ViraFEST expanded antigen-specific T cells with peptide pools. Sequencing of cultured CD4+ T cell DNA used the Oncomine TCR Beta short-read assay. Extraction of genomic DNA was performed on cultured CD4+ T cells. TCRdb re-analysed the PCR reads in MiXCR, keeping a single row per CDR3 protein. The sample has some 8,500 distinct CDR3 sequences, about a third seen once; the top ten hold less than 25%.

The gene calls are TRBV28 and TRBJ2-7, with 13 bases lining up with TRBD2. The sequence came from a human donor in good health. Input material: CD4+ T cells from blood, cultured in vitro. CDR3 nucleotides: TGTGCCAGCAGCGAGGGACTAGCGGGGTCCTACGAGCACTACTTC. It yields the protein CASSEGLAGSYEHYF.